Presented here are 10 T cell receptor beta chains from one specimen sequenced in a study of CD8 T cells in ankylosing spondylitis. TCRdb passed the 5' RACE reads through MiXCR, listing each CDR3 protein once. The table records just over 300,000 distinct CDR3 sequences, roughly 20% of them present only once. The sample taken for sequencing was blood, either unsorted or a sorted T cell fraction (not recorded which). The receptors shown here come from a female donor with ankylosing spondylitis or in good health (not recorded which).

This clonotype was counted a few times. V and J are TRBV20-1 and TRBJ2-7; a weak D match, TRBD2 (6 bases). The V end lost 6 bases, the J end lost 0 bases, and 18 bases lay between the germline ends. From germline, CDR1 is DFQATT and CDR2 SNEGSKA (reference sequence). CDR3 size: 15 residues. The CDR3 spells CSAPSRLASSYEQYF. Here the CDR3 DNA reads TGCAGTGCCCCATCCCGGCTAGCGAGCTCCTACGAGCAGTACTTC.

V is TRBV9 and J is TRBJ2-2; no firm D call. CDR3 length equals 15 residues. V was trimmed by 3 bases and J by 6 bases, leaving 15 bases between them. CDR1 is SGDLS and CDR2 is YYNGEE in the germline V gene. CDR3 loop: CASSGGIEVAGELFF. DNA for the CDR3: TGTGCCAGCAGCGGAGGAATTGAGGTGGCCGGGGAGCTGTTTTTT. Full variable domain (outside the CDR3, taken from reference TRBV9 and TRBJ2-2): DSGVTQTPKHLITATGQRVTLRCSPRSGDLSVYWYQQSLDQGLQFLIQYYNGEERAKGNILERFSAQQFPDLHSELNLSSLELGDSALYFCASSGGIEVAGELFFGEGSRLTVL.

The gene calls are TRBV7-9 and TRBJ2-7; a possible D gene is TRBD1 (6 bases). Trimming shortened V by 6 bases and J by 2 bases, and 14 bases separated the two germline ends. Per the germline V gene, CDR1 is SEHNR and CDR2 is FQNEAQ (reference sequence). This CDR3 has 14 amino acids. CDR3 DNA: TGTGCCAGCAGTACCGGGACATCTACCTACGAGCAGTACTTC. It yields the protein CASSTGTSTYEQYF.

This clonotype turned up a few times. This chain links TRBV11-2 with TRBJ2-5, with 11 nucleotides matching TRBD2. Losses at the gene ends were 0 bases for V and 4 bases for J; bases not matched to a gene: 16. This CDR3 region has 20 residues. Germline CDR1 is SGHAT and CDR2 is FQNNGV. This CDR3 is CASSLEGGRRASGRSETQYF. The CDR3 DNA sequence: TGTGCCAGCAGCTTAGAGGGAGGCCGGCGGGCTAGCGGGAGGTCAGAGACCCAGTACTTC.

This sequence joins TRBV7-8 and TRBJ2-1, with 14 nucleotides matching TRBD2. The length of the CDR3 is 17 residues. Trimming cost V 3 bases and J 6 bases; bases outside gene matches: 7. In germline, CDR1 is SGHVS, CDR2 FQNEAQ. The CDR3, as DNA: TGTGCCAGCAGCTTGACTAGCGGGAGGGCCGTCGGCAATGAGCAGTTCTTC. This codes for CASSLTSGRAVGNEQFF.

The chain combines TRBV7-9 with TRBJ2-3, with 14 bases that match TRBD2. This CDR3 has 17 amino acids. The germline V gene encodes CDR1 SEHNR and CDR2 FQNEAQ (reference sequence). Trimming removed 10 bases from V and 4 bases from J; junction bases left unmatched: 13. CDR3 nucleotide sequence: TGTGCCATGGGCTCCCGGACTAGCGGGAGGCAGTCAGATACGCAGTATTTT. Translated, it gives CAMGSRTSGRQSDTQYF.

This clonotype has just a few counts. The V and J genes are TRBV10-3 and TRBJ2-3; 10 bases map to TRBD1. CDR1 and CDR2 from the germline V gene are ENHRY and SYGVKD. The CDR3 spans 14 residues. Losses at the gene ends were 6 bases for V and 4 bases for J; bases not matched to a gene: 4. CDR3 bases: TGTGCCATCAGGGCCGGGACAGGGGCAGATACGCAGTATTTT. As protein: CAIRAGTGADTQYF.

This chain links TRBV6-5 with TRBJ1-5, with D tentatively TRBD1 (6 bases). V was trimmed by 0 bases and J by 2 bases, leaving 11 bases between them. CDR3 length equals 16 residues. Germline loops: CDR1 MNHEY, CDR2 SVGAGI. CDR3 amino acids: CASSYSTGGGNQPQHF. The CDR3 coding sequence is TGTGCCAGCAGTTACTCGACAGGAGGGGGCAATCAGCCCCAGCATTTT.

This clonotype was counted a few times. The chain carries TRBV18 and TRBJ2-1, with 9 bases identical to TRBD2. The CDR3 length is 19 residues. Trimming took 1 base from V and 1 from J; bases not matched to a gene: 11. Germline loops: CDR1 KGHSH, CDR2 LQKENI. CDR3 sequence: CASSPLPSREGWSYNEQFF. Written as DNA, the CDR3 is TGTGCCAGCTCACCACTCCCCTCGCGGGAGGGGTGGTCCTACAATGAGCAGTTCTTC.

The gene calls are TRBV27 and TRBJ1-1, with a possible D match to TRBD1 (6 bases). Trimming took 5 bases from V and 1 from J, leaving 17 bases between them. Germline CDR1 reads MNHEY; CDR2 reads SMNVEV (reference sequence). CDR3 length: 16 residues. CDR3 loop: CASSPQGLGRNTEAFF. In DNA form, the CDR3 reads TGTGCCAGCAGTCCCCAGGGGCTCGGGAGGAACACTGAAGCTTTCTTT.